The sequence of this TCR beta chain was determined in a study of T cell responses to AZD1222 COVID-19 vaccine. The germline V gene has CDR1 WSHSY and CDR2 SAAADI. There are 16 residues in the CDR3. Trimming left V 0 bases short and J 8 bases short, with 16 bases between. Repertoires were generated with immunoSEQ multiplex PCR, while TCRdb's copy carries only in-frame clones and drops some. The table records 100,000 to 150,000 clones, approximately 90% of them present only once. As regards this clone: Its target is unknown.

Study outcomes and limitations: The donor group comprised mostly white British people and more females; the analysis possibly underestimated clonal diversity. Two AZD1222 administrations were followed by greater Spike-specific TCR breadth and depth.

Sample: peripheral blood, taken on day 0 of AZD1222 vaccination. The receptor's source is an adult in good health. The genes are TRBV10-2 and TRBJ2-2; D is perhaps TRBD1 (6 bases). CDR3 coding DNA: TGCGCCAGCAGTGAGTCGGGGGCTTTCTTAGGAGGGGAGCTGTTTTTT. Translated: CASSESGAFLGGELFF.